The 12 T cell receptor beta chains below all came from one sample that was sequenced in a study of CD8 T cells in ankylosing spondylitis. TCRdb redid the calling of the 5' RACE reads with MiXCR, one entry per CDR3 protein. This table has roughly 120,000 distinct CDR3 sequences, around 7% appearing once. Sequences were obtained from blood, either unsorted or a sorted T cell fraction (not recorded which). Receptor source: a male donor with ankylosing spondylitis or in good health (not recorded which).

The CDR3, as DNA: TGTGCCAGCAGCCATGGACTAGCGGGAGACAGAACCGGGGAGCTGTTTTTT. This sequence encodes CASSHGLAGDRTGELFF. The chain is built from TRBV3-1 and TRBJ2-2, with 13 bases matching TRBD2. The CDR3 has 17 amino acids. Germline values: CDR1 LGHDT, CDR2 YNNKEL (reference sequence). V shed 3 bases and J 5 bases; nucleotides not matched to a gene: 6.

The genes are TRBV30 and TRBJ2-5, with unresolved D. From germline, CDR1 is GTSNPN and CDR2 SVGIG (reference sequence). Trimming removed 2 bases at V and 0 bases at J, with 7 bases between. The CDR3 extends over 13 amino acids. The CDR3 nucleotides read TGTGCCTGGAGTAATAGTTACCAAGAGACCCAGTACTTC. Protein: CAWSNSYQETQYF.

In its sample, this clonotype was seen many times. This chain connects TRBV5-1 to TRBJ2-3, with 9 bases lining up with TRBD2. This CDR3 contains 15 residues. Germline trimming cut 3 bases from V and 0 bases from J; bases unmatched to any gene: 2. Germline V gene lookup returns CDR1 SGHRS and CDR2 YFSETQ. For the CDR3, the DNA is TGCGCCAGCAGCTCTACTAGCGGGAGCACAGATACGCAGTATTTT. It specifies CASSSTSGSTDTQYF.

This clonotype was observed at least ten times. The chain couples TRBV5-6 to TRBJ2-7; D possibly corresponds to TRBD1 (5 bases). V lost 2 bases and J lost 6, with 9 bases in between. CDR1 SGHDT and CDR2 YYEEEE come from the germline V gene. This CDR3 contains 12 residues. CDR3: CASSFRVAEQYF. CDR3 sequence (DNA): TGTGCCAGCAGCTTCAGGGTGGCCGAGCAGTACTTC. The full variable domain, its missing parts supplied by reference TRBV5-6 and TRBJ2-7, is DAGVTQSPTHLIKTRGQQVTLRCSPKSGHDTVSWYQQALGQGPQFIFQYYEEEERQRGNFPDRFSGHQFPNYSSELNVNALLLGDSALYLCASSFRVAEQYFGPGTRLTVT.

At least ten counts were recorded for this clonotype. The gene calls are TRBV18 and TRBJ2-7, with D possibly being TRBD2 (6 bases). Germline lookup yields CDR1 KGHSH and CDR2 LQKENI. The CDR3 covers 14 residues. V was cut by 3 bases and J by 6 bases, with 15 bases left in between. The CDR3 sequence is CASSPGTQRLEQYF. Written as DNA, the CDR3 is TGTGCCAGCTCACCTGGGACTCAGCGTCTCGAGCAGTACTTC.

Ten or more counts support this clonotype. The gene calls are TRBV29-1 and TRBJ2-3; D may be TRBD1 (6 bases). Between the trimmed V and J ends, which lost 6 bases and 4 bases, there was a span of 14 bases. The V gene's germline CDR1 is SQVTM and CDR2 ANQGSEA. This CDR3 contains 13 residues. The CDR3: CSVRTDGPDTQYF. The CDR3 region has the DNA TGCAGCGTCCGGACAGACGGTCCAGATACGCAGTATTTT.

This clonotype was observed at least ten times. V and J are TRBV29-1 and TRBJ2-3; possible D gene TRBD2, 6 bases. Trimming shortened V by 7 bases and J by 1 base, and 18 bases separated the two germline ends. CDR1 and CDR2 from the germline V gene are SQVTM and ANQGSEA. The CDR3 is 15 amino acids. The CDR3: CSALGGGGGTDTQYF. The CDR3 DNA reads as TGCAGCGCCCTAGGAGGTGGCGGGGGCACAGATACGCAGTATTTT.

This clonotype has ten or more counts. In DNA form, the CDR3 reads TGTGCCAGCAGTGACCTGTACGAGCAGTACTTC. Amino acid sequence: CASSDLYEQYF. V usage is TRBV12-3 or TRBV12-4 and J usage is TRBJ2-7; no firm D call. The CDR3 sequence is 11 residues long. Trimming shortened V by 5 bases and J by 4 bases, and 6 bases separated the two germline ends.

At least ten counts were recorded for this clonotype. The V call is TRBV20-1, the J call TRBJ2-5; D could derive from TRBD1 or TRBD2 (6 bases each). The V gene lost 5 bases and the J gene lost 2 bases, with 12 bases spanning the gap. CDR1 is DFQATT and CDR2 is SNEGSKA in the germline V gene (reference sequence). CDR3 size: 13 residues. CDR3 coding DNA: TGCAGTGCTTCCGAAGGGGGGCAAGAGACCCAGTACTTC. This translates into CSASEGGQETQYF.

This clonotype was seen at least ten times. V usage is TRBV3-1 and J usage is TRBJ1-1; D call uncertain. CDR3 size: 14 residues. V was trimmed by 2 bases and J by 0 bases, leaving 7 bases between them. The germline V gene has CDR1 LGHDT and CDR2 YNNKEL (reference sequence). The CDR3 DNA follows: TGTGCCAGCAGCCAACGGCCTATGAACACTGAAGCTTTCTTT. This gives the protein CASSQRPMNTEAFF.

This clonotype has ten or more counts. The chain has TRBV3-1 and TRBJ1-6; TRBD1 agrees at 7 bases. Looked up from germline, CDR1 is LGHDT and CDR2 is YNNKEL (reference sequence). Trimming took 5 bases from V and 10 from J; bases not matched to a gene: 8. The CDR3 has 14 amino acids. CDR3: CASSTTGMGSPLHF. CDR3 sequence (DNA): TGTGCCAGCAGCACGACAGGGATGGGGTCACCCCTCCACTTT.

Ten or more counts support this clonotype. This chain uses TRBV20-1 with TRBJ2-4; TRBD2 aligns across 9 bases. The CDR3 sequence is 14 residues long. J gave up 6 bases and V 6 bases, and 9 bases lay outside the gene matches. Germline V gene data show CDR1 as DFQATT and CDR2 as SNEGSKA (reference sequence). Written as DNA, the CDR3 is TGCAGTGCGCCACTCGCGGGAGGGGTAAACATTCAGTACTTC. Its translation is CSAPLAGGVNIQYF.